These 18 T cell receptor beta chains were all obtained from the same sample, sequenced in a study of T cell repertoires in cytomegalovirus infection. Their target antigens are unknown. TCRdb independently ran MiXCR on the reads; one entry per CDR3 protein. This table holds about half a million distinct CDR3 sequences, about 39% found once. The sequencing used cultured PBMCs, collected from culture after CMV antigen stimulation. Every receptor here comes from a human donor in good health (CMV status not recorded). Some clones in this sample may be carry-over from other donors' samples.

V gene TRBV10-3 combines with J gene TRBJ2-5; possibly TRBD2 for D (6 bases). V was cut by 3 bases and J by 5 bases, with 19 bases left in between. The V gene's germline CDR1 is ENHRY and CDR2 SYGVKD. The CDR3 length is 16 residues. The CDR3 sequence: CAISDPEVRSGETQYF. The CDR3, as DNA: TGTGCCATCAGTGACCCGGAAGTTCGGAGCGGGGAGACCCAGTACTTC.

Here the CDR3 reads CASSVVGRGVAGELFF. As DNA, the CDR3 is TGTGCCAGCAGTGTTGTGGGCAGGGGCGTTGCCGGGGAGCTGTTTTTT. The chain joins TRBV6-1 to TRBJ2-2; D perhaps matches TRBD1 (6 bases). Germline V CDR1 and CDR2: MNHNS, SASEGT. The ends were cut back, 4 bases at V and 6 bases at J, with 18 bases in the middle. The CDR3 extends over 16 amino acids.

The CDR3 DNA reads TGTGCCAGCAGCTTTGTTACGTCCAGGACTGGGGCCAACGTCCTGACTTTC. It is translated as CASSFVTSRTGANVLTF. The chain recombines TRBV11-2 with TRBJ2-6; no firm D call. Between the trimmed V and J ends, which lost 3 bases and 2 bases, there was a span of 14 bases. Germline V gene sequence: CDR1 SGHAT, CDR2 FQNNGV. The CDR3 loop spans 17 amino acids.

The chain is built from TRBV12-3 or TRBV12-4 and TRBJ2-7; 8 bases are a match to TRBD1. CDR3 size: 14 residues. The V and J ends lost 7 bases and 3 bases, in that order; junction bases with no gene match: 8. The CDR3 region is CASTKTGGNYEQYF. CDR3 sequence (DNA): TGTGCCAGCACTAAAACAGGGGGAAACTACGAGCAGTACTTC.

This clonotype showed up just a few times. This rearrangement joins TRBV7-8 to TRBJ1-2, with D possibly being TRBD1 (5 bases). Germline V gene lookup returns CDR1 SGHVS and CDR2 FQNEAQ. The CDR3 consists of 16 residues. V lost 2 bases and J lost 2, with 15 bases in between. CDR3 sequence reads: CASSLSSGPQNYGYTF. Here the CDR3 DNA reads TGTGCCAGCAGCTTAAGCTCGGGACCGCAAAACTATGGCTACACCTTC.

The table lists this clonotype with many counts. The chain uses TRBV7-2 and TRBJ2-5; 16 bases are shared with TRBD2. V gave up 0 bases and J gave up 5 bases; unmatched junction bases: 12. The CDR3 has 20 amino acids. Germline values: CDR1 SGHTA, CDR2 FQGNSA. As DNA, the CDR3 is TGTGCCAGCAGCTTAGCCCTCACCGGGACTAGCGGGGGGGCCGGTGAGACCCAGTACTTC. Its translation is CASSLALTGTSGGAGETQYF.

The chain has TRBV5-4 and TRBJ1-1, with D tentatively TRBD1 (6 bases). Germline V gives CDR1 SGHNT, CDR2 YYREEE (reference sequence). This CDR3 is built from 15 residues. Deletions cut 2 bases from V and 5 bases from J, with 16 bases between. Here the CDR3 DNA reads TGTGCCAGCAGCTTTGGAGGCAGGGGCGGAACTGAAGCTTTCTTT. Translating it yields CASSFGGRGGTEAFF.

The V and J genes are TRBV12-3 or TRBV12-4 and TRBJ2-1, with 12 bases that match TRBD2. Trimming removed 2 bases from V and 3 bases from J; junction bases left unmatched: 11. This CDR3 has 19 amino acids. The CDR3 is CASSLSRLAGVGVYNEQFF. The DNA for the CDR3 is TGTGCCAGCAGTTTATCCCGACTAGCGGGAGTGGGGGTCTACAATGAGCAGTTCTTC.

The genes are TRBV12-3 or TRBV12-4 and TRBJ1-1; no reliable D call. The CDR3 length is 13 residues. Trimming shortened V by 1 base and J by 4 bases, and 7 bases separated the two germline ends. The CDR3 loop reads CASSLVPRTEAFF. For the CDR3, the DNA is TGTGCCAGCAGTTTAGTCCCGCGCACTGAAGCTTTCTTT.

This clonotype occurred many times. V gene TRBV7-2 combines with J gene TRBJ1-1; 7 bases match TRBD1. Germline CDR1 is SGHTA and CDR2 is FQGNSA. This CDR3 has 13 residues. Germline trimming cut 5 bases from V and 2 bases from J; bases unmatched to any gene: 2. CDR3 residues: CASSRDSNTEAFF. The CDR3 nucleotides are TGTGCCAGCAGCCGGGACAGTAACACTGAAGCTTTCTTT.

Here the CDR3 DNA reads TGCAGTTTAAAAGGGTTGTACTATGAGCAGTTCTTC. It is translated as CSLKGLYYEQFF. This chain uses TRBV20-1 with TRBJ2-1, with D uncertain. The CDR3 contains 12 residues. CDR1 is DFQATT, CDR2 SNEGSKA, per germline (reference sequence). V lost 8 bases and J lost 8, with 16 bases in between.

The chain has TRBV11-2 and TRBJ2-7, with D hard to call. V lost 1 base to trimming and J lost 2 bases, with 15 bases between them. Germline V CDR1 and CDR2: SGHAT, FQNNGV. The CDR3 extends over 16 amino acids. The CDR3 loop is CASSLVDSKSPYEQYF. The CDR3 coding sequence is TGTGCCAGCAGCTTAGTTGACTCTAAGAGCCCCTACGAGCAGTACTTC.

This clonotype has just a few counts. The chain has TRBV7-9 and TRBJ1-2; 7 nucleotides agree with TRBD1. This CDR3 has 15 amino acids. The V gene end was trimmed by 5 bases and the J gene end by 4 bases; junction bases not matched to a gene: 10. Germline V gene sequence: CDR1 SEHNR, CDR2 FQNEAQ (reference sequence). CDR3 coding DNA: TGTGCCAGCAGCGCCTACGACAGGGAAGGCTATGGCTACACCTTC. It encodes CASSAYDREGYGYTF.

This clonotype appeared a few times. This chain joins TRBV10-3 and TRBJ1-1, with D possibly being TRBD1 (5 bases). Trimming pared 4 bases from V and 2 bases from J, leaving 14 bases between. CDR1 ENHRY and CDR2 SYGVKD come from the germline V gene. CDR3 length equals 15 residues. CDR3 in DNA: TGTGCCATCAGTGGGGGCGGTAGGAGCAACACTGAAGCTTTCTTT. Amino acids: CAISGGGRSNTEAFF.

The genes are TRBV2 and TRBJ1-2; perhaps TRBD1 as D (6 bases). Germline lookup yields CDR1 SNHLY and CDR2 FYNNEI. This CDR3 is 14 amino acids long. V was pared by 5 bases and J by 0 bases, with 10 bases between. CDR3 bases: TGTGCCAGCAGTCAACAGGGCGCTAACTATGGCTACACCTTC. Its translation is CASSQQGANYGYTF.

V gene TRBV5-4 combines with J gene TRBJ2-5; 8 bases match TRBD2. Germline-derived CDR1 and CDR2 are SGHNT and YYREEE (reference sequence). With V trimmed by 3 bases and J by 3 bases, 7 bases remained unmatched. The length of the CDR3 is 15 residues. CDR3 nucleotides: TGTGCCAGCAGCTCGACTAGCGCCTCTGAAGAGACCCAGTACTTC. It yields the protein CASSSTSASEETQYF.

This clonotype has just a few counts. The rearrangement links TRBV27 to TRBJ2-2; D is possibly TRBD1 (6 bases). Germline CDR1 MNHEY, CDR2 SMNVEV (reference sequence). V lost 2 bases to trimming and J lost 6 bases, with 19 bases between them. This CDR3 has 17 amino acids. The CDR3 loop reads CASSLAAGDWDPGELFF. In DNA, the CDR3 is TGTGCCAGCAGTTTAGCGGCAGGGGATTGGGACCCCGGGGAGCTGTTTTTT.

This clonotype was seen more than once but under ten times. The chain has TRBV7-2 and TRBJ1-1; TRBD1 matches at 12 bases. The germline CDR1 and CDR2 sequences are SGHTA and FQGNSA. The V segment lost 0 bases and the J segment 2 bases; nucleotides outside the gene matches: 1. The CDR3 length is 16 residues. The CDR3 here is CASSLAGQGANTEAFF. CDR3 coding DNA: TGTGCCAGCAGCTTAGCGGGACAGGGGGCTAACACTGAAGCTTTCTTT.